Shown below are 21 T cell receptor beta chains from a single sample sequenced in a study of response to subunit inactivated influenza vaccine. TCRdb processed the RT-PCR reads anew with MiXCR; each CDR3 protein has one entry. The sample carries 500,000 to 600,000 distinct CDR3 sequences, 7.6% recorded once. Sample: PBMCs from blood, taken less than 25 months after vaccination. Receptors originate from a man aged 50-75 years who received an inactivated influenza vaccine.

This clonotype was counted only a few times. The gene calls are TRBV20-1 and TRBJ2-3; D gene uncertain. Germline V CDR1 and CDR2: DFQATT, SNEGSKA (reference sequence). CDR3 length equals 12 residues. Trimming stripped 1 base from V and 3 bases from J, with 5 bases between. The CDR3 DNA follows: TGCAGTGCTAGAGCCGTTACAGATACGCAGTATTTT. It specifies CSARAVTDTQYF.

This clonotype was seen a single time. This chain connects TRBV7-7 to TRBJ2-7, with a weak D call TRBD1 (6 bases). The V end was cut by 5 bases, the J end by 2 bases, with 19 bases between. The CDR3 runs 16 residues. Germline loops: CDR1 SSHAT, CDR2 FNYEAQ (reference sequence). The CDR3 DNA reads TGTGCCAGCAGCGCGCGAACAGGCCGACAGGCCTACGAGCAGTACTTC. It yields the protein CASSARTGRQAYEQYF.

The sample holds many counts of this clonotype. The CDR3 loop reads CASQEPVYNSPLHF. The CDR3 nucleotides are TGTGCCAGCCAAGAACCAGTCTATAATTCACCCCTCCACTTT. V gene TRBV28 combines with J gene TRBJ1-6; D uncertain. CDR1 is MDHEN and CDR2 is SYDVKM in the germline V gene. The CDR3 is made up of 14 amino acids. The ends were cut back, 8 bases at V and 3 bases at J, with 11 bases in the middle. Filled out from reference TRBV28 and TRBJ1-6, the complete variable domain reads DVKVTQSSRYLVKRTGEKVFLECVQDMDHENMFWYRQDPGLGLRLIYFSYDVKMKEKGDIPEGYSVSREKKERFSLILESASTNQTSMYLCASQEPVYNSPLHFGNGTRLTVT.

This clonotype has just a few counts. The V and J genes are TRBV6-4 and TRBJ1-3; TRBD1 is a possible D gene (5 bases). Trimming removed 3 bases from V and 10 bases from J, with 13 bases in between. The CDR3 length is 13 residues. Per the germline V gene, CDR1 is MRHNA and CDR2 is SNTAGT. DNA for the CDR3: TGTGCCAGCAGTGATCCCAGGCCAGGGACCATATATTTT. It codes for CASSDPRPGTIYF.

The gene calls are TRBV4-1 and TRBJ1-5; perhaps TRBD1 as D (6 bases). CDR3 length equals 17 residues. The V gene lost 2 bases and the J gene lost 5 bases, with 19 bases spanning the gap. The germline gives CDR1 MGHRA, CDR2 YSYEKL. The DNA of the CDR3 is TGCGCCAGCAGCCAAACACCGGGACAAGGGAACCATCAGCCCCAGCATTTT. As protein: CASSQTPGQGNHQPQHF.

The CDR3: CASSQISGLAISYEQYF. In DNA form, the CDR3 reads TGTGCCAGCAGCCAAATCTCTGGTCTAGCAATTTCGTACGAGCAGTACTTC. This sequence joins TRBV3-1 and TRBJ2-7; possibly TRBD2 for D (5 bases). The CDR3 consists of 17 residues. V shed 2 bases and J shed 4 bases, with 21 bases lying between them. Germline V CDR1 and CDR2: LGHDT, YNNKEL (reference sequence).

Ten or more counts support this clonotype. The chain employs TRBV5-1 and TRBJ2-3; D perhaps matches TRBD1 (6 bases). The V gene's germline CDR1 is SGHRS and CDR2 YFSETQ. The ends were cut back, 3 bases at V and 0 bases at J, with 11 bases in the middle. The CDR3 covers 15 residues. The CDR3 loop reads CASSSEDRSTDTQYF. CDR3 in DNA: TGCGCCAGCAGCTCGGAGGACAGAAGCACAGATACGCAGTATTTT.

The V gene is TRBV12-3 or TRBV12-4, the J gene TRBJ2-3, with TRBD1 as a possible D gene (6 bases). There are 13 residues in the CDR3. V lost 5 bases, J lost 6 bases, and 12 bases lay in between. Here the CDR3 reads CASSPDRRDTQYF. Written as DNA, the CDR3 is TGTGCCAGCAGTCCCGACAGGCGTGATACGCAGTATTTT.

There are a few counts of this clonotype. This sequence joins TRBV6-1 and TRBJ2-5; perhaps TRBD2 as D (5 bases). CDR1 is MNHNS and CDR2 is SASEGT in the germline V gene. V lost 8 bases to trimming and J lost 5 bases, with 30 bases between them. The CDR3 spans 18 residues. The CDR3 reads CASPTGPGKNGVWETQYF. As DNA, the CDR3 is TGTGCCAGCCCCACCGGGCCAGGAAAAAACGGGGTTTGGGAGACCCAGTACTTC.

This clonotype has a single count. The CDR3 spells CAWSRHPNTGELFF. CDR3 DNA: TGTGCCTGGAGTAGACACCCGAACACCGGGGAGCTGTTTTTT. The chain joins TRBV30 to TRBJ2-2; D call uncertain. The CDR3 extends over 14 amino acids. Germline-derived CDR1 and CDR2 are GTSNPN and SVGIG (reference sequence). V was trimmed by 2 bases and J by 0 bases, leaving 7 bases between them. Based on the CDR3 plus reference TRBV30 and TRBJ2-2, the full variable domain is SQTIHQWPATLVQPVGSPLSLECTVEGTSNPNLYWYRQAAGRGLQLLFYSVGIGQISSEVPQNLSASRPQDRQFILSSKKLLLSDSGFYLCAWSRHPNTGELFFGEGSRLTVL.

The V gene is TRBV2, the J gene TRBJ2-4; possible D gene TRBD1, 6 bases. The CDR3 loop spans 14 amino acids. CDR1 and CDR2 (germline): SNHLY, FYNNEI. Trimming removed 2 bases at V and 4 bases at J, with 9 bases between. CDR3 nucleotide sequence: TGTGCCAGCAGTGAAAGGACAGTAAAAAACATTCAGTACTTC. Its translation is CASSERTVKNIQYF.

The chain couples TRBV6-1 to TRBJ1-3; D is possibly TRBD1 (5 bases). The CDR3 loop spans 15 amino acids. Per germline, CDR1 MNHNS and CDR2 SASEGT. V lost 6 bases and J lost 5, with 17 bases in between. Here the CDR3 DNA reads TGTGCCAGCAGCCAAAATCAGGGAACAAGAAACACCATATATTTT. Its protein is CASSQNQGTRNTIYF.

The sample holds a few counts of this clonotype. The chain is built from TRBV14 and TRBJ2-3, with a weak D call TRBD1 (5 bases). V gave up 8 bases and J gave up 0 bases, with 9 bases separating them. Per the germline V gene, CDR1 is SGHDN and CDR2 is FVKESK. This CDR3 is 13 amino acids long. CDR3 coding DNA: TGTGCCAGCGGACACTTCAGCACAGATACGCAGTATTTT. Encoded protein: CASGHFSTDTQYF.

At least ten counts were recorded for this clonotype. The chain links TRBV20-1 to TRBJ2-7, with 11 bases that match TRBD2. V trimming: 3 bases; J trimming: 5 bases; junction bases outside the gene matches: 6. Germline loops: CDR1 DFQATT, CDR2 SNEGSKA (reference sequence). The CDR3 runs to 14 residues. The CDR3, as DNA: TGCAGTGCTAGTGCTAGCGGGGGGTCCCACGAGCAGTACTTC. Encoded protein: CSASASGGSHEQYF.

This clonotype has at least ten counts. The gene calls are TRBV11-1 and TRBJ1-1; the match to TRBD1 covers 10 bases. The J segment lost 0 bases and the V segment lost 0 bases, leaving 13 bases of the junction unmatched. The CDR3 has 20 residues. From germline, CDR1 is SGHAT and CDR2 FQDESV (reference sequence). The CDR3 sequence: CASSLAYGTGDQDMNTEAFF. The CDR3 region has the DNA TGTGCCAGCAGCTTAGCGTATGGGACAGGGGACCAAGACATGAACACTGAAGCTTTCTTT.

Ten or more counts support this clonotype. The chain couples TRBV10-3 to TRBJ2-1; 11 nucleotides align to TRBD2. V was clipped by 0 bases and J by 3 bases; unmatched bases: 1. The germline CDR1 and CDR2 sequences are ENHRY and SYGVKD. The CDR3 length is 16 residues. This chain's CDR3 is CAISESGLADYNEQFF. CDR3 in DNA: TGTGCCATCAGTGAGTCGGGACTAGCGGACTACAATGAGCAGTTCTTC.

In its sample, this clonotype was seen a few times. CDR3 loop: CSARPTGTSNTEAFF. CDR3 sequence (DNA): TGCAGTGCTAGACCTACCGGGACCTCGAACACTGAAGCTTTCTTT. The chain couples TRBV20-1 to TRBJ1-1; D might be TRBD1 (5 bases). The V gene's germline CDR1 is DFQATT and CDR2 SNEGSKA (reference sequence). V was trimmed by 2 bases and J by 1 base, leaving 14 bases between them. The CDR3 is 15 residues long.

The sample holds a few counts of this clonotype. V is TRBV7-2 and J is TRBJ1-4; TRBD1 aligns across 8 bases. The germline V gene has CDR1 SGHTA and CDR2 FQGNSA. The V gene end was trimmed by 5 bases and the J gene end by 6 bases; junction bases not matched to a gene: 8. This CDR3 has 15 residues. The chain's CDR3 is CASSLSRGPHEKLFF. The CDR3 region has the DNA TGTGCCAGCAGCCTAAGCAGGGGGCCCCATGAAAAACTGTTTTTT.

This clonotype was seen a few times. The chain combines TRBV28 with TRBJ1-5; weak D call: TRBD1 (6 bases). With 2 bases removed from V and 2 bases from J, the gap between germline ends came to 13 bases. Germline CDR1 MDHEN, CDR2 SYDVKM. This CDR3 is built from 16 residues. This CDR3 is CASSLAGRGGNQPQHF. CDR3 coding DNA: TGTGCCAGCAGTTTAGCCGGCAGGGGTGGCAATCAGCCCCAGCATTTT.

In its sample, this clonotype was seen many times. CDR3 sequence reads: CASSLGGSGNREQFF. The CDR3 nucleotides are TGTGCCAGCAGTTTAGGAGGGAGCGGTAATCGTGAGCAGTTCTTC. The J gene is TRBJ2-1, the V gene TRBV12-3 or TRBV12-4; maybe TRBD2 (5 bases). With 1 base removed from V and 9 bases from J, the gap between germline ends came to 16 bases. The CDR3 has 15 residues.

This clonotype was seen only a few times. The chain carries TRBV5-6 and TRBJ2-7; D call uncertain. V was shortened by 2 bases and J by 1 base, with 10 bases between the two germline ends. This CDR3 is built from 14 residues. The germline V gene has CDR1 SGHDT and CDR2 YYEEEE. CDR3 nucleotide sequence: TGTGCCAGCAGCTTTGGTGAGCAGTCCTACGAGCAGTACTTC. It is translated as CASSFGEQSYEQYF.